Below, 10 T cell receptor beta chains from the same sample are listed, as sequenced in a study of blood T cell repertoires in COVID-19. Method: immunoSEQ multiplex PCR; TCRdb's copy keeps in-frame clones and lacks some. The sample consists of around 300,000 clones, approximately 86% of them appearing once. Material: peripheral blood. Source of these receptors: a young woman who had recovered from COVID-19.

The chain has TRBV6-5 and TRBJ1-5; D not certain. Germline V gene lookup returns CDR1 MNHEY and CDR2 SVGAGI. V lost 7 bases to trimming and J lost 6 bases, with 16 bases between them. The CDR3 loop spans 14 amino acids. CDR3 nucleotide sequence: TGTGCCAGCACCGCGTGGAGGGTTGGTCAGCCCCAGCATTTT. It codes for CASTAWRVGQPQHF.

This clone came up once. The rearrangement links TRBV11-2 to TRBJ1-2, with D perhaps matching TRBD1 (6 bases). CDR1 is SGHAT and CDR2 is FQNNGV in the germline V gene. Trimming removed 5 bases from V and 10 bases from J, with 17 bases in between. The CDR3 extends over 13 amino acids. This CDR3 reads CASSKQGTTDYTF. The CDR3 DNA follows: TGTGCCAGCAGCAAGCAGGGGACAACCGACTACACCTTC.

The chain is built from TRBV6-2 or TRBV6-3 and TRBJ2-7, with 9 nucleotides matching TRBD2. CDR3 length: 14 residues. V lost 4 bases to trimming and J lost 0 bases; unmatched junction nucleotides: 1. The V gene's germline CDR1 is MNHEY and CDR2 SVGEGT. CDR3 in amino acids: CASSFSGGSYEQYF. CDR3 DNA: TGTGCCAGCAGTTTTAGCGGGGGCTCCTACGAGCAGTACTTC.

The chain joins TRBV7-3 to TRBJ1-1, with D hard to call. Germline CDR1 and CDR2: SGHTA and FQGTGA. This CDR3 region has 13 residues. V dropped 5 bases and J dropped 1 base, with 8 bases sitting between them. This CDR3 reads CASSVQENTEAFF. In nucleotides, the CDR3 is TGTGCCAGCAGCGTTCAGGAGAACACTGAAGCTTTCTTT.

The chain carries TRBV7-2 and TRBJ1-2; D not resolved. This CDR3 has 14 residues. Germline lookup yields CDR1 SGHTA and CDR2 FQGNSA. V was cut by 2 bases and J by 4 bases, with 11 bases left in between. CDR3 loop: CASSLYTKSYGYTF. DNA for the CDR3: TGTGCCAGCAGCTTATATACGAAGAGCTATGGCTACACCTTC.

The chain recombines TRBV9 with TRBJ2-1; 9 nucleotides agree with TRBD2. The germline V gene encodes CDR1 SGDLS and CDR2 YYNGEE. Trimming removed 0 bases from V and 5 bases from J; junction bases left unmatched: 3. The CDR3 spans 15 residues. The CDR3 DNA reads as TGTGCCAGCAGCGTAGTTTCTAGCGGGAACAATGAGCAGTTCTTC. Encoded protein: CASSVVSSGNNEQFF.

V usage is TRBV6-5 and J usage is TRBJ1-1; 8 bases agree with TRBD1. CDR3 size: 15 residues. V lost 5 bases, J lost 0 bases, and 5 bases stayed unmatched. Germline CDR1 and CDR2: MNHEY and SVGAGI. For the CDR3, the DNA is TGTGCCAGCAGTCATATACAGGGGGTGAACACTGAAGCTTTCTTT. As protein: CASSHIQGVNTEAFF.

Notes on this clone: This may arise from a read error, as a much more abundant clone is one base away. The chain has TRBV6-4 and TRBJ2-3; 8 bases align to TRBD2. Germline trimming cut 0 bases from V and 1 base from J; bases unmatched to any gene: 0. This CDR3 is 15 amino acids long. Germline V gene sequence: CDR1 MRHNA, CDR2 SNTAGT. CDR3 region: CASSDSSGGTDTQYF. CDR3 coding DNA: TGTGCCAGCAGTGACTCTAGCGGGGGCACAGATACGCAGTATTTT.

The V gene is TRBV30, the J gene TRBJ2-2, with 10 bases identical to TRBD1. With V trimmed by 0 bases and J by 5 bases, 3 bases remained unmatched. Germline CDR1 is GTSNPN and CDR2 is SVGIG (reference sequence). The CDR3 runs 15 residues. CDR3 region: CAWSVGTGVTGELFF. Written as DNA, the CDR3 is TGTGCCTGGAGTGTGGGGACAGGGGTTACCGGGGAGCTGTTTTTT.

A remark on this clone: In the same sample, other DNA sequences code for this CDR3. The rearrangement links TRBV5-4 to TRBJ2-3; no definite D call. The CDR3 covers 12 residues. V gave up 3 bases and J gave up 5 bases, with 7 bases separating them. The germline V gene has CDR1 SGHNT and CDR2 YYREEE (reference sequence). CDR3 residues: CASSSPGDTQYF. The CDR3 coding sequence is TGTGCCAGCAGCTCCCCAGGAGATACGCAGTATTTT.